This T cell receptor beta chain was observed in a study of T cell responses to AZD1222 COVID-19 vaccine. The assay was immunoSEQ multiplex PCR, and TCRdb's table has in-frame clones only and misses some. The data show about 93,000 clones, with 65% to 90% seen just once and roughly 6.3% held by the top ten. The CDR3 is 17 residues long. CDR1 is SGHRS, CDR2 YFSETQ, per germline. V was cut by 4 bases and J by 0 bases, with 17 bases left in between. V and J are TRBV5-1 and TRBJ2-1; D might be TRBD1 (5 bases). The source was peripheral blood, collected on day 0 of AZD1222 vaccination. The TCR was taken from an adult in good health. Here the CDR3 reads CASSPLGQGDSYNEQFF. The CDR3 bases are TGCGCCAGCAGCCCCCTGGGGCAGGGCGACTCCTACAATGAGCAGTTCTTC.